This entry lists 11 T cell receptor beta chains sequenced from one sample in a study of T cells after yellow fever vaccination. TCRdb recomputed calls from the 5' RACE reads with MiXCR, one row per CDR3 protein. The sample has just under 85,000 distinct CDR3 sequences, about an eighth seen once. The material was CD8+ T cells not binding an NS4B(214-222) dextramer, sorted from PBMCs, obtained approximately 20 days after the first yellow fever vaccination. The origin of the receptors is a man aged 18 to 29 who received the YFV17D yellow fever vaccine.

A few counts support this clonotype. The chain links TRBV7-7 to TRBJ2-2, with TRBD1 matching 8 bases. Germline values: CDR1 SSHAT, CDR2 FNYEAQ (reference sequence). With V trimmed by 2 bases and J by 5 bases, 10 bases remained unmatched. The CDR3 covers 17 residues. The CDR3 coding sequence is TGTGCCAGCAGCTTATACCCTAAAACAGGGGGGACCGGGGAGCTGTTTTTT. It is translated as CASSLYPKTGGTGELFF.

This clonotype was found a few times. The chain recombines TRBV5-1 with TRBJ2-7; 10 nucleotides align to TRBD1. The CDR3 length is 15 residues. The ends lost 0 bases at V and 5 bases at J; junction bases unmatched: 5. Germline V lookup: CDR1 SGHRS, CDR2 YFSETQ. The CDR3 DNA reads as TGCGCCAGCAGCTTGGAGGGACAGGGGAGTGACGAGCAGTACTTC. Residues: CASSLEGQGSDEQYF.

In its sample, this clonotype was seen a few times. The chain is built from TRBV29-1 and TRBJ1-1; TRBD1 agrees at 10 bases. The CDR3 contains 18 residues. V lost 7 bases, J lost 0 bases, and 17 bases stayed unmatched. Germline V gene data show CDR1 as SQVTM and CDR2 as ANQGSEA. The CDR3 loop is CSALRQGASFVMNTEAFF. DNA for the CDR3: TGCAGCGCATTAAGACAGGGGGCGAGTTTTGTCATGAACACTGAAGCTTTCTTT.

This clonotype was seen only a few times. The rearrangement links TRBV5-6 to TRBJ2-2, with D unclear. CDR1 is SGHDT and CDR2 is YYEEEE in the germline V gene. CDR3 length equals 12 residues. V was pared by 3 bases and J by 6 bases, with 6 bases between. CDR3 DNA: TGTGCCAGCAGCTATGAGGCCGGGGAGCTGTTTTTT. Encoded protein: CASSYEAGELFF.

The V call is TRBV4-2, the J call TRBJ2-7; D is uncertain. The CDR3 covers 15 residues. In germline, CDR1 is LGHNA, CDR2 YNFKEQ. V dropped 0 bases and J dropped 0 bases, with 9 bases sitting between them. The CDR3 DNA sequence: TGTGCCAGCAGCCAAGATTTCATGAGCTCCTACGAGCAGTACGTC. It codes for CASSQDFMSSYEQYV.

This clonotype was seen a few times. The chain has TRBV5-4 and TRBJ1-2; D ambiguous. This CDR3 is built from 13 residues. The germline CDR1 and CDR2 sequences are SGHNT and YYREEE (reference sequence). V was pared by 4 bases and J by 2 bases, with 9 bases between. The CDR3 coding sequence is TGTGCCAGCAGCCAACCAGAAAACTATGGCTACACCTTC. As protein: CASSQPENYGYTF.

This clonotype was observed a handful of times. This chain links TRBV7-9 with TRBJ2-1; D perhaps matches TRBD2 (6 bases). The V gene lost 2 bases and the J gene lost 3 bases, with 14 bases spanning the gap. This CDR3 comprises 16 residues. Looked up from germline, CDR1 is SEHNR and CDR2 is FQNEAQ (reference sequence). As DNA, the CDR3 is TGTGCCAGCAGCTTACTTACTTGGGAGGACTACAATGAGCAGTTCTTC. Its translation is CASSLLTWEDYNEQFF. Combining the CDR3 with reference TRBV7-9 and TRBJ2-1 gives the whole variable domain DTGVSQNPRHKITKRGQNVTFRCDPISEHNRLYWYRQTLGQGPEFLTYFQNEAQLEKSRLLSDRFSAERPKGSFSTLEIQRTEQGDSAMYLCASSLLTWEDYNEQFFGPGTRLTVL.

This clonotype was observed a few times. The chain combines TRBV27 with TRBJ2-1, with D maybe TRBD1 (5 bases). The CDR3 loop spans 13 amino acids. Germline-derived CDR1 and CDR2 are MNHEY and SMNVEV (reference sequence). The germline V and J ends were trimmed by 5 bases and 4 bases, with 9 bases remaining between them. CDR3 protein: CASSVTEYNEQFF. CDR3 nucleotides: TGTGCCAGCAGTGTGACAGAGTACAATGAGCAGTTCTTC.

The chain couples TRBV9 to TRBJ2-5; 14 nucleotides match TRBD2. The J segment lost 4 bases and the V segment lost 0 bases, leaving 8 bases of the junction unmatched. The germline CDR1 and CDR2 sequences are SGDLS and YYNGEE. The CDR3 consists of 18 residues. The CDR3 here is CASSVGGLAGVSRETQYF. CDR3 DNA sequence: TGTGCCAGCAGCGTAGGGGGACTAGCGGGGGTCTCCCGAGAGACCCAGTACTTC.

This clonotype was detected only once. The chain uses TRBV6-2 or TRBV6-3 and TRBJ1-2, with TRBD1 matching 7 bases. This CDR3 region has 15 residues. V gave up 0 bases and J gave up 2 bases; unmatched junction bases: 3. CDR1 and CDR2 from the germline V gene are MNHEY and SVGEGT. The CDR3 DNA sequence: TGTGCCAGCAGTTACTCCGACAGGGTCAACTATGGCTACACCTTC. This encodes CASSYSDRVNYGYTF.

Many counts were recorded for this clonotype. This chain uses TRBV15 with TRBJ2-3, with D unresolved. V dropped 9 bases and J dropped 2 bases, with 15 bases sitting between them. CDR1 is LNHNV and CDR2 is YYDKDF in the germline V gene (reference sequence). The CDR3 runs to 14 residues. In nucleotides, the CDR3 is TGTGCCACTAACCTCAAACCCTCCACAGATACGCAGTATTTT. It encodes CATNLKPSTDTQYF.